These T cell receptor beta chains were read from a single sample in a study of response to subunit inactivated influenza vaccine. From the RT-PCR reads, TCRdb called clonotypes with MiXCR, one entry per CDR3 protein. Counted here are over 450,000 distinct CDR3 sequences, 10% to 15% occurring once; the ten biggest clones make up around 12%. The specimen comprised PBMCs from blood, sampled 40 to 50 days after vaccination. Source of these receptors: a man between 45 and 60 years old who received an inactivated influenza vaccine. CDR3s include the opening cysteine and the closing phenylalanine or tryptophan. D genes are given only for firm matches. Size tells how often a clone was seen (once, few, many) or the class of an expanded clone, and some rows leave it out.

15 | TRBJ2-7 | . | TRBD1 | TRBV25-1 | CASSEYKTGTHEQYF | TGTGCCAGCAGTGAGTATAAGACAGGGACCCACGAGCAGTACTTC
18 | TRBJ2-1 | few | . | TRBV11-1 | CASSLEGSKSRSYNEQFF | TGTGCCAGCAGCTTAGAAGGGAGCAAGAGCAGGTCCTACAATGAGCAGTTCTTC
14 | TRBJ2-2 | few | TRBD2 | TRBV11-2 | CASSPPAGVGELFF | TGTGCCAGCAGCCCCCCCGCGGGAGTCGGGGAGCTGTTTTTT
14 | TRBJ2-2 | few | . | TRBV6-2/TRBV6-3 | CASTRLANTGELFF | TGTGCCAGCACCAGGCTAGCCAACACCGGGGAGCTGTTTTTT
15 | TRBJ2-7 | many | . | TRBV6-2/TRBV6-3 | CASTISGILSYEQYF | TGTGCCAGCACGATAAGCGGCATCCTCTCCTACGAGCAGTACTTC
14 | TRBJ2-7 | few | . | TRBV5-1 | CASSLGIQNYEQYF | TGCGCCAGCAGCTTGGGTATACAGAACTACGAGCAGTACTTC
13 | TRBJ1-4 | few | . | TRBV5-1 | CASCRATNEKLFF | TGCGCCAGCTGTAGGGCAACTAATGAAAAACTGTTTTTT
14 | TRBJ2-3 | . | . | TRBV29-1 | CSVVRPYRTDTQYF | TGCAGCGTTGTTCGCCCTTACCGCACAGATACGCAGTATTTT
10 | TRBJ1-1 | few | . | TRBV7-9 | CAILNTEAFF | TGTGCCATATTGAACACTGAAGCTTTCTTT
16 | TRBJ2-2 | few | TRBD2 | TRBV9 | CASSPRFSGSTGELFF | TGTGCCAGCAGCCCCCGTTTTAGCGGGAGTACCGGGGAGCTGTTTTTT
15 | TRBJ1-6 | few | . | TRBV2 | CATRAGGENNSPLHF | TGTGCCACCCGAGCGGGAGGGGAAAATAATTCACCCCTCCACTTT
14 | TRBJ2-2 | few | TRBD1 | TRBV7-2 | CASSFDRASGELFF | TGTGCCAGCAGCTTTGACAGGGCCTCCGGGGAGCTGTTTTTT
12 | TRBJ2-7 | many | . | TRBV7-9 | CASSLGVHEQYF | TGTGCCAGCAGCTTAGGAGTCCACGAGCAGTACTTC
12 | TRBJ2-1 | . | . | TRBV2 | CASQRAGVKQFF | TGTGCCAGCCAGAGGGCAGGGGTCAAACAGTTCTTC
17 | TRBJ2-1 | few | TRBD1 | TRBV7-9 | CASSIYGTGDPYNEQFF | TGTGCCAGCAGCATTTACGGGACAGGGGACCCTTACAATGAGCAGTTCTTC
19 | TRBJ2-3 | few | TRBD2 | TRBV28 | CASSLFWTSGRAGADTQYF | TGTGCCAGCAGTTTATTTTGGACTAGCGGGAGGGCCGGCGCAGATACGCAGTATTTT
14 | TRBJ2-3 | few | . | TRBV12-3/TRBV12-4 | CASTQWANTDTQYF | TGTGCCAGCACCCAATGGGCGAACACAGATACGCAGTATTTT
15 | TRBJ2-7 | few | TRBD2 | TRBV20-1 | CSASKASGSGNEQYF | TGCAGTGCAAGTAAGGCTAGCGGGAGCGGCAACGAGCAGTACTTC
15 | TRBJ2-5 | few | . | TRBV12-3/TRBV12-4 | CASSPRDTSQETQYF | TGTGCCAGCAGTCCCCGAGATACCAGCCAAGAGACCCAGTACTTC
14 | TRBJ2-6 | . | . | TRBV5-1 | CASSLYGGANVLTF | TGCGCCAGCAGCCTCTATGGCGGGGCCAACGTCCTGACTTTC
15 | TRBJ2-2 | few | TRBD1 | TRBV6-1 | CASRAGTGATGELFF | TGTGCCAGCAGAGCCGGGACAGGGGCCACCGGGGAGCTGTTTTTT
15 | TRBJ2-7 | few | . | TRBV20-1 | CSASRGPSDSYEQYF | TGCAGTGCTAGTCGGGGGCCTAGCGACTCCTACGAGCAGTACTTC
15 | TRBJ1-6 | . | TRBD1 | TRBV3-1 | CASSQGGQGNSPLHF | TGTGCCAGCAGCCAAGGAGGACAGGGAAATTCACCCCTCCACTTT
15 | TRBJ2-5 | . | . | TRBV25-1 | CASSDTSSFIETQYF | TGTGCCAGCAGTGATACTAGCTCGTTTATCGAGACCCAGTACTTC
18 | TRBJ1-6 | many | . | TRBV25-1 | CASSDSWRGSGGISPLHF | TGTGCCAGCAGTGATTCTTGGAGGGGCTCGGGTGGAATCTCACCCCTCCACTTT
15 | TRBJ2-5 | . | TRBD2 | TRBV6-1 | CASRVSGGSQETQYF | TGTGCCAGCAGAGTTAGCGGGGGATCACAAGAGACCCAGTACTTC
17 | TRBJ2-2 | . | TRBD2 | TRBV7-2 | CASSLRPQRGTVGELFF | TGTGCCAGCAGCCTGCGCCCCCAGCGGGGTACGGTCGGGGAGCTGTTTTTT
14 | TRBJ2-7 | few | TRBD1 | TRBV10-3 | CAIRDGTGTYEQYF | TGTGCCATCAGGGACGGGACAGGGACCTACGAGCAGTACTTC
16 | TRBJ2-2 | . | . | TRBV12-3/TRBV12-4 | CASSFLKAANTGELFF | TGTGCCAGCAGTTTTTTGAAAGCGGCGAACACCGGGGAGCTGTTTTTT
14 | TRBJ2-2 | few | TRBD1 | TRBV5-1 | CASSYLTGGESTFF | TGCGCCAGCAGCTACCTGACAGGGGGCGAAAGTACGTTTTTT
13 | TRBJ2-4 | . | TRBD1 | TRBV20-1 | CSARPGGRDIQYF | TGCAGTGCTAGACCAGGGGGCAGGGACATTCAGTACTTC
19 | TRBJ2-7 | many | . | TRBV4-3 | CASSQDFGRISLGSYEQYF | TGCGCCAGCAGCCAAGATTTTGGCAGGATTTCACTGGGATCCTACGAGCAGTACTTC
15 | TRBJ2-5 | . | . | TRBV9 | CASSPGLPGGETQYF | TGTGCCAGCAGTCCCGGACTCCCAGGTGGGGAGACCCAGTACTTC
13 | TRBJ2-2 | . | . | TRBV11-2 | CASTTRIIGELFF | TGTGCCAGCACCACCCGGATTATCGGGGAGCTGTTTTTT
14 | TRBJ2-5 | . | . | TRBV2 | CASRWGGTQETQYF | TGTGCCAGCAGGTGGGGCGGGACACAAGAGACCCAGTACTTC
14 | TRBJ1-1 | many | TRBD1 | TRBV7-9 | CASSLGQGMTEAFF | TGTGCCAGCAGCTTAGGACAGGGTATGACTGAAGCTTTCTTT
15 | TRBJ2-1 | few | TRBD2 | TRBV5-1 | CASQPGGLAVNEQFF | TGCGCCAGCCAACCGGGGGGACTAGCGGTAAATGAGCAGTTCTTC
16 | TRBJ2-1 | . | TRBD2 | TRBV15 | CATSSGPASGDNEQFF | TGTGCCACCAGCAGTGGGCCGGCTAGCGGAGACAATGAGCAGTTCTTC
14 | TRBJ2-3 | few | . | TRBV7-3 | CASSPQLRGDTQYF | TGTGCCAGCAGCCCCCAGCTGAGGGGAGATACGCAGTATTTT
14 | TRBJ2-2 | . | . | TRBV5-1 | CASSLDPKNGELFF | TGCGCCAGCAGCTTGGATCCAAAGAACGGGGAGCTGTTTTTT
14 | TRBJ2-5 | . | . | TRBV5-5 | CASSLGNNQETQYF | TGTGCCAGCAGCTTGGGCAACAACCAAGAGACCCAGTACTTC
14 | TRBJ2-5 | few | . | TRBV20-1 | CSARDTQGWETQYF | TGCAGTGCTAGAGATACCCAGGGTTGGGAGACCCAGTACTTC
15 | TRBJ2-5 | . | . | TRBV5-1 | CASSFNPEIGETQYF | TGCGCCAGCAGCTTCAACCCTGAGATTGGAGAGACCCAGTACTTC
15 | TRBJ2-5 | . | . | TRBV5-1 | CASRNGPSGQETQYF | TGCGCCAGCAGAAATGGCCCCAGCGGCCAAGAGACCCAGTACTTC
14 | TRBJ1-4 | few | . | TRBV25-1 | CASSDHGANEKLFF | TGTGCCAGCAGTGATCACGGGGCTAATGAAAAACTGTTTTTT
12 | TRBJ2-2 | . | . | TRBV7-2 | CASRPATGELFF | TGTGCCAGCAGACCTGCCACCGGGGAGCTGTTTTTT
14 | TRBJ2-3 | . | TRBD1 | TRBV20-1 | CSANRQGRTDTQYF | TGCAGTGCCAATAGACAGGGCCGCACAGATACGCAGTATTTT
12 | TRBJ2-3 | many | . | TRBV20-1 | CSATLFTDTQYF | TGCAGTGCTACTCTGTTCACAGATACGCAGTATTTT
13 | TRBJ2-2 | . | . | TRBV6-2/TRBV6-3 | CASRDTSIGELFF | TGTGCCAGCAGGGACACCTCCATCGGGGAGCTGTTTTTT